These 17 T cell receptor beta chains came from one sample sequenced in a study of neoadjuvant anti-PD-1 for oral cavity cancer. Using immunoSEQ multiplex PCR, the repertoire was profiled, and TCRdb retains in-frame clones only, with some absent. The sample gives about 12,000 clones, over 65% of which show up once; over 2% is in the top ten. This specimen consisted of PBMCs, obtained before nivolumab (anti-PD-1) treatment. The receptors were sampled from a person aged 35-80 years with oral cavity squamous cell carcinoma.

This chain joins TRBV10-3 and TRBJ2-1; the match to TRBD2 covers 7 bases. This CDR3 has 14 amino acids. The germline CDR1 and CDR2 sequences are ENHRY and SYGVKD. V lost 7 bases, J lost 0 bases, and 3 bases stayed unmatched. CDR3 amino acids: CAIKTGGSYNEQFF. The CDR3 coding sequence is TGTGCCATCAAAACGGGGGGCTCCTACAATGAGCAGTTCTTC.

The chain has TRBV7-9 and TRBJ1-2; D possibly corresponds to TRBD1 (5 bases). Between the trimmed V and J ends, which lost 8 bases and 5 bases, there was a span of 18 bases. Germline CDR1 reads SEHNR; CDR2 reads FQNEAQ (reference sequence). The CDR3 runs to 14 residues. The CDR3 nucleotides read TGTGCCAGCGGGGCCTCACCCGTCGGGTATGGCTACACCTTC. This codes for CASGASPVGYGYTF.

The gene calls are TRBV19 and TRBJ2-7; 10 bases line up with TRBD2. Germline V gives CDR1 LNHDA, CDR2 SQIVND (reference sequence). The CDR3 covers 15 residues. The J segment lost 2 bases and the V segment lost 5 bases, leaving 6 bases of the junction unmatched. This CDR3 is CASSPGLADTYEQYF. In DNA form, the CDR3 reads TGTGCCAGTAGTCCAGGACTAGCGGATACCTACGAGCAGTACTTC.

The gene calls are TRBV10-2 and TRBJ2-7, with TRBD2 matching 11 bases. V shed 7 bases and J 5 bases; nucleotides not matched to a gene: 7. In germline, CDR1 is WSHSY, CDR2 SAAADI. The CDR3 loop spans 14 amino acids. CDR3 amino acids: CASTISGGADEQYF. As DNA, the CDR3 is TGCGCCAGCACTATTAGCGGGGGGGCCGACGAGCAGTACTTC.

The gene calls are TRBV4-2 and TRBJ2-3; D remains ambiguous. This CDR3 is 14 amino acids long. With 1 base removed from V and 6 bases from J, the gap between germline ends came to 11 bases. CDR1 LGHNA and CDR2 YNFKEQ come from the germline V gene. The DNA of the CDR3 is TGTGCCAGCAGCCAAGGATCGGCTCGGGATACGCAGTATTTT. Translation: CASSQGSARDTQYF.

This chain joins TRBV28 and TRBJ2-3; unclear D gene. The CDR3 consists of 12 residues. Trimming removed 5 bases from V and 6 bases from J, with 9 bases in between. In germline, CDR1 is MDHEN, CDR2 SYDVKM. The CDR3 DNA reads TGTGCCAGCAGTACTACAGTCGATACGCAGTATTTT. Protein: CASSTTVDTQYF. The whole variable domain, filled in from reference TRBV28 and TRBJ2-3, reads DVKVTQSSRYLVKRTGEKVFLECVQDMDHENMFWYRQDPGLGLRLIYFSYDVKMKEKGDIPEGYSVSREKKERFSLILESASTNQTSMYLCASSTTVDTQYFGPGTRLTVL.

The CDR3 DNA reads TGTGCCAGCAGCACCTCGGGAGGGCTAGGTGAGCAGTTCTTC. Amino acids: CASSTSGGLGEQFF. The chain employs TRBV11-2 and TRBJ2-1, with TRBD2 identical over 8 bases. The junction had 9 bases not matched to a gene; V was cut back by 5 bases and J by 9 bases. Germline CDR1 reads SGHAT; CDR2 reads FQNNGV. This CDR3 has 14 amino acids. The whole variable domain, remainder taken from reference TRBV11-2 and TRBJ2-1, is EAGVAQSPRYKIIEKRQSVAFWCNPISGHATLYWYQQILGQGPKLLIQFQNNGVVDDSQLPKDRFSAERLKGVDSTLKIQPAKLEDSAVYLCASSTSGGLGEQFFGPGTRLTVL.

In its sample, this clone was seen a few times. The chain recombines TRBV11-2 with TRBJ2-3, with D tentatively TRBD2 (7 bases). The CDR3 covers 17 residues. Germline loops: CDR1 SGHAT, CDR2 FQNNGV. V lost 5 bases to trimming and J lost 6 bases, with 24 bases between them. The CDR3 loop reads CASSQLGRGRAVDTQYF. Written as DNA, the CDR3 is TGTGCCAGCAGCCAGCTGGGGCGGGGGCGAGCAGTGGATACGCAGTATTTT.

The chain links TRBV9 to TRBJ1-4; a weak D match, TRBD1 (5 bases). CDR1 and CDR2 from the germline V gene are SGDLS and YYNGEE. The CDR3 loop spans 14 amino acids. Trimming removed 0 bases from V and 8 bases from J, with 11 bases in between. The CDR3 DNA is TGTGCCAGCAGCGTAGGGGGCGCTTGGGAAAAACTGTTTTTT. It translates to CASSVGGAWEKLFF.

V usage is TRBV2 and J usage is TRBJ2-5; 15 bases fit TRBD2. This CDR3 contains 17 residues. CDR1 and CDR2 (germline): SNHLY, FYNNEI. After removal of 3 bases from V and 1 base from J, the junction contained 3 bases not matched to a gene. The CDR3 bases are TGTGCCAGCAGTGATGGGGGACTAGCGGGGGGCCAAGAGACCCAGTACTTC. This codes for CASSDGGLAGGQETQYF.

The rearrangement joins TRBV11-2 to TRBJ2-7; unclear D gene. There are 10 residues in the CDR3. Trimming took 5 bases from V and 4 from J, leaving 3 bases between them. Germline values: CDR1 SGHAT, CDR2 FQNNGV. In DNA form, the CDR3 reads TGTGCCAGCAGCCAGTACGAGCAGTACTTC. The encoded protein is CASSQYEQYF.

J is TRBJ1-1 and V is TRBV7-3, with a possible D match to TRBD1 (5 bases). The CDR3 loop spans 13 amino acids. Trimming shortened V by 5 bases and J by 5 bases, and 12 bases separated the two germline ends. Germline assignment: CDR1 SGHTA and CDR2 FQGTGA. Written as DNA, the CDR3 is TGTGCCAGCAGCCCCTGGGGGGAGACTGAAGCTTTCTTT. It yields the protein CASSPWGETEAFF.

This chain's CDR3 is CAWSDRGITGELFF. CDR3 nucleotide sequence: TGTGCCTGGAGTGACAGGGGTATCACCGGGGAGCTGTTTTTT. V is TRBV30 and J is TRBJ2-2; 7 bases are shared with TRBD1. The germline V gene has CDR1 GTSNPN and CDR2 SVGIG (reference sequence). This CDR3 comprises 14 residues. After removal of 1 base from V and 4 bases from J, the junction contained 3 bases not matched to a gene.

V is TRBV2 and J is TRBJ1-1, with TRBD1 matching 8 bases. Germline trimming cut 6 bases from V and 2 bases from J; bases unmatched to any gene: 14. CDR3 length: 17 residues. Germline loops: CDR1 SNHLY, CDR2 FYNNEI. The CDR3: CASRSTAGGFYNTEAFF. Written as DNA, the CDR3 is TGTGCCAGCAGAAGTACGGCAGGGGGCTTTTATAACACTGAAGCTTTCTTT.

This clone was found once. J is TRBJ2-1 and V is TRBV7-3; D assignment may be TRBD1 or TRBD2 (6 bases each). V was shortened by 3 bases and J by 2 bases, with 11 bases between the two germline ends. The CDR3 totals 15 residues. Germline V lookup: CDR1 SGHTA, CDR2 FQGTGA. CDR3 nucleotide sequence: TGTGCCAGCAGCTTCGGAGGGGGTACCTACAATGAGCAGTTCTTC. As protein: CASSFGGGTYNEQFF. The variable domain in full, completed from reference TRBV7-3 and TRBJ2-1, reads GAGVSQTPSNKVTEKGKYVELRCDPISGHTALYWYRQSLGQGPEFLIYFQGTGAADDSGLPNDRFFAVRPEGSVSTLKIQRTERGDSAVYLCASSFGGGTYNEQFFGPGTRLTVL.

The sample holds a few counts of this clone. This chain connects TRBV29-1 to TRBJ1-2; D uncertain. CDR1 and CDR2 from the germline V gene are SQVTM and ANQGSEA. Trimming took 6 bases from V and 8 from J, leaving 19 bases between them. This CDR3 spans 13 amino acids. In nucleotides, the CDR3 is TGCAGCGTAGGTTATTTTGGGATCGAGGGCTACACCTTC. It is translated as CSVGYFGIEGYTF.

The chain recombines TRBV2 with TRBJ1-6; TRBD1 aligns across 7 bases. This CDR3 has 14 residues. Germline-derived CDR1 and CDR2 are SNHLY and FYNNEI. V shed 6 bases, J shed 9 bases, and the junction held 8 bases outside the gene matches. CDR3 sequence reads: CASRLQGQISPLHF. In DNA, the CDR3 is TGTGCCAGCAGGTTACAGGGGCAAATTTCACCCCTCCACTTT.